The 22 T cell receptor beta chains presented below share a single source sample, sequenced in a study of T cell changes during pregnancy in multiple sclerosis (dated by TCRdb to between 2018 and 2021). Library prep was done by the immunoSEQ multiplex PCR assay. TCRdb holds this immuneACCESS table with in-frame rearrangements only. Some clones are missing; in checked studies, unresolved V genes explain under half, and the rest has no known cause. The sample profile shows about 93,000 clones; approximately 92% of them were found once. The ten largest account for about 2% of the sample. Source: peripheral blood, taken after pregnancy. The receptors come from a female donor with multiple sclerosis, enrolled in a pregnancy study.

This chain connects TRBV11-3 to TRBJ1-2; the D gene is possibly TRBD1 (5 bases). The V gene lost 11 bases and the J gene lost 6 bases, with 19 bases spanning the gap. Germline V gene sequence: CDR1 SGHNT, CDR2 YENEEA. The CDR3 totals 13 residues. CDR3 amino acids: CAQKQDSRHGYTF. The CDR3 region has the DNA TGTGCCCAGAAACAGGATTCCCGACATGGCTACACCTTC.

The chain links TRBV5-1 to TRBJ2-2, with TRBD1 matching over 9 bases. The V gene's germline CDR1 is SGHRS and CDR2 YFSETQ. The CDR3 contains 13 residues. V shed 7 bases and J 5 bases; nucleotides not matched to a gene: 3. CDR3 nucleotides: TGCGCCAGCTCAGGACAGGGGACCGGGGAGCTGTTTTTT. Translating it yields CASSGQGTGELFF.

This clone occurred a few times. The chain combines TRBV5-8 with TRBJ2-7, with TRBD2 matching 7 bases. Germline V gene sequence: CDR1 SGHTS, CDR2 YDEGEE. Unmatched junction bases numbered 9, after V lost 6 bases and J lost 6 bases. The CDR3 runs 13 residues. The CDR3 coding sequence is TGTGCCAGCACCCTCCGGCCGGGAGGCGAGCAGTACTTC. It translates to CASTLRPGGEQYF.

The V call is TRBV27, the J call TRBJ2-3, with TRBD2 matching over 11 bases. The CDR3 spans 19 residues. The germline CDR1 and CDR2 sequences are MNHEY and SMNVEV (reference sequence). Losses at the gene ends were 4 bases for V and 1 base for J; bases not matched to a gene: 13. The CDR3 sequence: CASSSIAGGFFGGTDTQYF. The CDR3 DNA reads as TGTGCCAGCAGTTCTATAGCGGGAGGGTTTTTTGGTGGCACAGATACGCAGTATTTT.

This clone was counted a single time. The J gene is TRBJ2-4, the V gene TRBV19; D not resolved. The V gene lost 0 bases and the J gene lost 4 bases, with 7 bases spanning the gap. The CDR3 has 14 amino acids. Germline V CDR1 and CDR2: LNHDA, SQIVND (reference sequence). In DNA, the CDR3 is TGTGCCAGTAGTATAGAGGGCATTAAAAACATTCAGTACTTC. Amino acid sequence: CASSIEGIKNIQYF.

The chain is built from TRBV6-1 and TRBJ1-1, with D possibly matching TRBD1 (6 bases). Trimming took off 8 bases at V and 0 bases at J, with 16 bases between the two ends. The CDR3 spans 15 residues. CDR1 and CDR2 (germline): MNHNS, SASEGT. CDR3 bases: TGTGCCAGCGCCCACCCAGGGGCCTTGAACACTGAAGCTTTCTTT. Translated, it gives CASAHPGALNTEAFF.

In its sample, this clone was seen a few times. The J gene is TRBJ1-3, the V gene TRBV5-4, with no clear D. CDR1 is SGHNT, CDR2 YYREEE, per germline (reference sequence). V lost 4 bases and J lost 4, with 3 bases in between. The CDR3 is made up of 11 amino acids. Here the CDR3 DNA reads TGTGCCAGCAGCCAAGGAAACACCATATATTTT. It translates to CASSQGNTIYF.

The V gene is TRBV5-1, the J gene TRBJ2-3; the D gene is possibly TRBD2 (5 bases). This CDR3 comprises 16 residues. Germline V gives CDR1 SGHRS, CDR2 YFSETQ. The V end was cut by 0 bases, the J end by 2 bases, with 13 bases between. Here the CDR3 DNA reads TGCGCCAGCAGCTTGGGGACTCTAATAACCACAGATACGCAGTATTTT. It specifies CASSLGTLITTDTQYF.

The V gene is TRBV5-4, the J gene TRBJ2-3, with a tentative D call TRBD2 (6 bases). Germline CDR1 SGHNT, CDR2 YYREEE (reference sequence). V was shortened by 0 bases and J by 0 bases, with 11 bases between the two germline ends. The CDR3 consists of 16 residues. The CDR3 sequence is CASSLVRDSSTDTQYF. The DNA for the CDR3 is TGTGCCAGCAGCTTGGTAAGGGACTCTAGCACAGATACGCAGTATTTT.

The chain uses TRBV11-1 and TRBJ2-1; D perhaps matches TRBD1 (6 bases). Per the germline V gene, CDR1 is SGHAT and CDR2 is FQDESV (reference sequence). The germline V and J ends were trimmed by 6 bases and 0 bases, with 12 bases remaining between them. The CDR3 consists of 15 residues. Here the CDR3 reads CASRPDRLSYNEQFF. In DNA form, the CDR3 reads TGTGCCAGCAGACCTGACAGGCTCTCCTACAATGAGCAGTTCTTC.

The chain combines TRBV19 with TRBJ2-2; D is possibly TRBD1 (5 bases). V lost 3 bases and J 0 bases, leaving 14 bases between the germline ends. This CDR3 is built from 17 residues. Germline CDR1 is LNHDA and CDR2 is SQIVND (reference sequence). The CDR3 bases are TGTGCCAGTAGTATGGGTTTGGGGCCCTCGAACACCGGGGAGCTGTTTTTT. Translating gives CASSMGLGPSNTGELFF.

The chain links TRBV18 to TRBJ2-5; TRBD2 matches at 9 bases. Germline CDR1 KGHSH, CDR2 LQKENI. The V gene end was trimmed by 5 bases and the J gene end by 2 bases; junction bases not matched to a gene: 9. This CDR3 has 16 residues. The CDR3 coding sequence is TGTGCCAGCTCAGTCAGCCTAGCGGGGTTACAAGAGACCCAGTACTTC. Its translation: CASSVSLAGLQETQYF.

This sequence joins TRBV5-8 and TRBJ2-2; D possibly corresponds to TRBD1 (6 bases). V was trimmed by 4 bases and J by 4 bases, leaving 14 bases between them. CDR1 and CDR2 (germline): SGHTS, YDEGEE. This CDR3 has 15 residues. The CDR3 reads CASSRGQWTTGELFF. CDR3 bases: TGTGCCAGCAGCCGTGGACAGTGGACCACCGGGGAGCTGTTTTTT.

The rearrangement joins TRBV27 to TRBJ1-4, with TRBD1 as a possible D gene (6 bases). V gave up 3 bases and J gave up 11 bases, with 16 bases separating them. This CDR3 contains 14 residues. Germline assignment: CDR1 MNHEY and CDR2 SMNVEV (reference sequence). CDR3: CASSFSSPDSKLFF. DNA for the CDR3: TGTGCCAGCAGTTTCTCATCTCCGGACAGTAAACTGTTTTTT.

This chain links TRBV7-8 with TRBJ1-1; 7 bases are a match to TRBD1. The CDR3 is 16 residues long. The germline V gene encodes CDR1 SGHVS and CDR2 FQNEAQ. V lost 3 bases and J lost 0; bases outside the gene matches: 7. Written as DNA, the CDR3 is TGTGCCAGCAGCTTTAACAGGGGACCCGTGAACACTGAAGCTTTCTTT. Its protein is CASSFNRGPVNTEAFF.

The CDR3 region is CASRREGGATEAFF. The CDR3 nucleotides are TGTGCCAGCAGACGCGAAGGGGGCGCGACTGAAGCTTTCTTT. The rearrangement links TRBV6-1 to TRBJ1-1; TRBD1 aligns across 7 bases. Trimming cost V 6 bases and J 5 bases; bases outside gene matches: 9. The V gene's germline CDR1 is MNHNS and CDR2 SASEGT. This CDR3 comprises 14 residues.

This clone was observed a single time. The CDR3 is CASSLLKGLAGRLGEQYF. CDR3 DNA: TGTGCCAGCAGTTTATTGAAGGGACTAGCGGGACGCCTAGGGGAGCAGTACTTC. The genes are TRBV27 and TRBJ2-7, with 13 bases matching TRBD2. The germline CDR1 and CDR2 sequences are MNHEY and SMNVEV (reference sequence). J was trimmed by 7 bases and V by 1 base; bases with no gene match: 13. CDR3 length: 18 residues.

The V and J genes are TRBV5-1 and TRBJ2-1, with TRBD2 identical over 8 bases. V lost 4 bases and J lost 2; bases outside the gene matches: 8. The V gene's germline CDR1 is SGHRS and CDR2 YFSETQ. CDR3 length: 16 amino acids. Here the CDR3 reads CASSRATSATYNEQFF. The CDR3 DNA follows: TGCGCCAGCAGCCGCGCGACTAGCGCGACCTACAATGAGCAGTTCTTC.

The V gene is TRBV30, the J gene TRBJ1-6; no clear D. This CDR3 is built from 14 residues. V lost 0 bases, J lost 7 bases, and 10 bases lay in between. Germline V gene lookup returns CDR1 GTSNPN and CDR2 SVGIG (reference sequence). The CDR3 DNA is TGTGCCTGGAGTGTACATACAGAGAATTCACCCCTCCACTTT. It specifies CAWSVHTENSPLHF.

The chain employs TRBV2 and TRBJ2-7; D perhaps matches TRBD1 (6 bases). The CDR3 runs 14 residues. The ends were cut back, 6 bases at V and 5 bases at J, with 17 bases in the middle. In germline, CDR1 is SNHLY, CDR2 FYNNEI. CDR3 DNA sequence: TGTGCCAGCAGCGTCGGGACAAGAGAAGACGAGCAGTACTTC. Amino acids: CASSVGTREDEQYF.

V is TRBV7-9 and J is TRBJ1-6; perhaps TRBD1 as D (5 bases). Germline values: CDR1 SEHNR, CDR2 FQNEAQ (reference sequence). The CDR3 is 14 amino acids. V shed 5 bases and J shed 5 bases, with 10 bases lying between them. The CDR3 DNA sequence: TGTGCCAGCAGCATCTGGGGGGATAATTCACCCCTCCACTTT. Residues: CASSIWGDNSPLHF.

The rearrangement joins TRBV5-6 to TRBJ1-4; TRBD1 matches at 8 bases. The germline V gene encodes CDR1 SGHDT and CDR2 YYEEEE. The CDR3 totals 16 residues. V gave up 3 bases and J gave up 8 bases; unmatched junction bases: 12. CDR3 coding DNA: TGTGCCAGCAGCTGGGAAACCGGGACAGGTACCGAAAAACTGTTTTTT. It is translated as CASSWETGTGTEKLFF.